What follows are 2 T cell receptor beta chains derived from one specimen sequenced in a study of vaccination and CD4 T cells after COVID-19. Treatment specified: roughly 11-day PBMC culture with coronavirus spike peptide pools or control peptides (ViraFEST assay). Sequencing of DNA taken from cultured CD4+ T cells relied on the Oncomine TCR Beta short-read assay. TCRdb recomputed calls from the PCR reads with MiXCR, one row per CDR3 protein. Among 10,000 or so distinct CDR3 sequences listed, roughly 64% were seen once. Their antigens are not known. What was sequenced was CD4+ T cells from blood, cultured in vitro. These receptors originate from a human donor who had recovered from COVID-19.

This clonotype was picked up one time. V usage is TRBV7-3 and J usage is TRBJ2-1, with no clear D. The CDR3 is 14 amino acids. Between the trimmed V and J ends, which lost 5 bases and 6 bases, there was a span of 14 bases. The germline CDR1 and CDR2 sequences are SGHTA and FQGTGA. CDR3 bases: TGTGCCAGCAGCCCCACCCTCGACTCCAATGAGCAGTTCTTC. As protein: CASSPTLDSNEQFF.

This clonotype counts as large. CDR3 protein: CASGLDPQGSYGYTF. CDR3 coding DNA: TGTGCCAGCGGTCTTGACCCTCAGGGATCCTATGGCTACACCTTC. The rearrangement uses TRBV6-1 and TRBJ1-2, with TRBD1 as a possible D gene (5 bases). Between the trimmed V and J ends, which lost 8 bases and 4 bases, there was a span of 20 bases. Looked up from germline, CDR1 is MNHNS and CDR2 is SASEGT. The length of the CDR3 is 15 residues.